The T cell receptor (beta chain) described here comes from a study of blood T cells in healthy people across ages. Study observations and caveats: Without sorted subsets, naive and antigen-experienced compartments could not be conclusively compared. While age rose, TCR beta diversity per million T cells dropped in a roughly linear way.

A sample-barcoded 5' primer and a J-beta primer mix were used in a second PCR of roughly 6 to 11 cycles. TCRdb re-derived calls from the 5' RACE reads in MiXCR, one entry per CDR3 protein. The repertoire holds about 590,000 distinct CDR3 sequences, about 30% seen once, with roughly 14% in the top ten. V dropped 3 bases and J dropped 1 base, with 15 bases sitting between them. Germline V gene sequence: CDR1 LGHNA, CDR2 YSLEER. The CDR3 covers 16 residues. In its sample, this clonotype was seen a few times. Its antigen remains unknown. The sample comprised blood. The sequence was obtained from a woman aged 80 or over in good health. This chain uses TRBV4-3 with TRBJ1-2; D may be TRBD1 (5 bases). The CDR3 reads CASSHRRGAGNYGYTF. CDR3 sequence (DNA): TGCGCCAGCAGCCATCGAAGAGGGGCCGGTAACTATGGCTACACCTTC.